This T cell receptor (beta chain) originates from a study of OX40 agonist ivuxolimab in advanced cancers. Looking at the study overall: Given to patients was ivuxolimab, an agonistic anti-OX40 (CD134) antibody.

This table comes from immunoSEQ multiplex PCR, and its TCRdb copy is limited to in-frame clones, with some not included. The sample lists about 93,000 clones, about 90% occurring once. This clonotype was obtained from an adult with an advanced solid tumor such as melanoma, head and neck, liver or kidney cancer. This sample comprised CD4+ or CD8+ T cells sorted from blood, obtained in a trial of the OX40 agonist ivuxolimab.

The CDR3 DNA reads TGTGCCAGCAGTAAAGAGACAGATACGCAGTATTTT. Amino acids: CASSKETDTQYF. The genes are TRBV6-1 and TRBJ2-3, with D unclear. The CDR3 sequence is 12 residues long. V shed 5 bases and J shed 3 bases, with 6 bases lying between them. Germline V gene data show CDR1 as MNHNS and CDR2 as SASEGT.